The present T cell receptor beta chain was sequenced within a study of vaccination and CD4 T cells after COVID-19. Time point reported: late sampling 161 to 241 days after vaccination in three convalescent patients. One entry per CDR3 protein results from TCRdb running MiXCR on the PCR reads. Seen here are 30,000 or so distinct CDR3 sequences, roughly 45% observed once, and the top ten hold 5.5% to 7.5%. This clonotype appeared once. This clonotype was obtained from a human donor who had recovered from COVID-19. The sequences come from CD4+ T cells from blood, collected about 7 months after SARS-CoV-2 vaccination.

The CDR3 DNA reads TGTGCCACCAGCAGGGCTAACGACACAGATACGCAGTATTTT. Translation: CATSRANDTDTQYF. This chain joins TRBV15 and TRBJ2-3, with D unresolved. Trimming removed 3 bases at V and 2 bases at J, with 9 bases between. The CDR3 extends over 14 amino acids. CDR1 LNHNV and CDR2 YYDKDF come from the germline V gene (reference sequence). The full variable domain, in which reference TRBV15 and TRBJ2-3 provide the parts outside the CDR3, is DAMVIQNPRYQVTQFGKPVTLSCSQTLNHNVMYWYQQKSSQAPKLLFHYYDKDFNNEADTPDNFQSRRPNTSFCFLDIRSPGLGDTAMYLCATSRANDTDTQYFGPGTRLTVL.